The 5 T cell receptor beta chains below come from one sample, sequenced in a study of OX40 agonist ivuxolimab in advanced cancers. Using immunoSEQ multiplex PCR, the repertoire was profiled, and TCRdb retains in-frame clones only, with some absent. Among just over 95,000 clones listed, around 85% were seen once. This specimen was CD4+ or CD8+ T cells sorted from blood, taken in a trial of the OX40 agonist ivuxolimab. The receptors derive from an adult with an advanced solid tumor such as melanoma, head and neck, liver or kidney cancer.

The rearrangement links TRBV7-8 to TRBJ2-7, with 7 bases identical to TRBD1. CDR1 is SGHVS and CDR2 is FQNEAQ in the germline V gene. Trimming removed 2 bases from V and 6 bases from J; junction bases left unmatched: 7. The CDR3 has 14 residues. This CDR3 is CASSLMTGSGEQYF. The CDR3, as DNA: TGTGCCAGCAGCTTAATGACAGGGTCAGGCGAGCAGTACTTC.

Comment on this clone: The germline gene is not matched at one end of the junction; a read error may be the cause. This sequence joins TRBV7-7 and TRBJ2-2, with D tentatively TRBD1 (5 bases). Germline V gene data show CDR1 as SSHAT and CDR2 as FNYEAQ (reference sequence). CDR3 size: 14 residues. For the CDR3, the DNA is TGTGCTAGCAGACCACAGGAGAACACCGGGGAGCTGTTTTTT. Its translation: CASRPQENTGELFF.

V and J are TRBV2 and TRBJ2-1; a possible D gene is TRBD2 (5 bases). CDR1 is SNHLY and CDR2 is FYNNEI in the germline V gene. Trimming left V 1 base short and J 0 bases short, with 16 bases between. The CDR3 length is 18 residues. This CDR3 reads CASSEGGGGPSSYNEQFF. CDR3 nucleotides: TGTGCCAGCAGTGAAGGCGGAGGCGGGCCAAGCTCCTACAATGAGCAGTTCTTC. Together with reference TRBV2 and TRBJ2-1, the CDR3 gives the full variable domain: EPEVTQTPSHQVTQMGQEVILRCVPISNHLYFYWYRQILGQKVEFLVSFYNNEISEKSEIFDDQFSVERPDGSNFTLKIRSTKLEDSAMYFCASSEGGGGPSSYNEQFFGPGTRLTVL.

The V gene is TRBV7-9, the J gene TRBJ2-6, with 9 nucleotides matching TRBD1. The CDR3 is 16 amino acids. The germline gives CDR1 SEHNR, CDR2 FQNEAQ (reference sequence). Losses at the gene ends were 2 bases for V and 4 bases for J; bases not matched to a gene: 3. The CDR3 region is CASSLNRGPGANVLTF. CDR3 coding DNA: TGTGCCAGCAGCTTAAACAGGGGGCCCGGGGCCAACGTCCTGACTTTC.

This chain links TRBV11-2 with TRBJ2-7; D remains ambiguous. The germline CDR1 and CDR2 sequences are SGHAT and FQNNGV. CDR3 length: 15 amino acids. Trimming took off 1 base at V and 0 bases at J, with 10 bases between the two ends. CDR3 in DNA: TGTGCCAGCAGCTTAGCCGGGTTTTCCTCCTACGAGCAGTACTTC. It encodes CASSLAGFSSYEQYF.